Detailed here is one TCR beta chain. The target antigen is unknown. This sample is drawn from a study of T cell responses to AZD1222 COVID-19 vaccine. Study-level points and caveats: Samples come after the peak T cell response, not at day 14. Females outnumbered males among donors, who were mostly white British; clonal diversity was possibly underestimated. In the spike-specific TCR repertoire, nearly half reportedly target unmutated variant regions.

V shed 6 bases and J 5 bases; nucleotides not matched to a gene: 6. CDR1 PRHDT and CDR2 FYEKMQ come from the germline V gene (reference sequence). The CDR3 totals 13 residues. Sequencing was performed with immunoSEQ multiplex PCR; in TCRdb, only in-frame clones are kept and a portion is missing. The sample includes roughly 99,000 clones, roughly 90% of them seen just once. The TCR comes from an adult who received the AZD1222 COVID-19 vaccine. Specimen: peripheral blood, collected 28 days after the second AZD1222 dose. The chain employs TRBV13 and TRBJ2-7; 8 nucleotides align to TRBD2. Written as DNA, the CDR3 is TGTGCCAGCAGACATGGACTAGCTGACGAGCAGTACTTC. Protein: CASRHGLADEQYF.